This paragraph covers one T cell receptor (beta chain) sequence. Antigen: not known. The entry originates in a study of long-term antiretroviral therapy in people with HIV. Notes on the study in general: Pre-ART clonal expansions dominated every time point's repertoire.

CDR1 is SGDLS, CDR2 YYNGEE, per germline. The ends were cut back, 4 bases at V and 5 bases at J, with 19 bases in the middle. The CDR3 consists of 15 residues. Investigators performed immunoSEQ version v3.0 at survey level. Here immunoSEQ multiplex PCR was the method, and the copy in TCRdb shows in-frame clones only, minus some. In the table there are about 33,000 clones, around 96% of which are singletons. The material sequenced was unsorted PBMCs, taken approximately 6.6 years after starting antiretroviral therapy. The V gene is TRBV9, the J gene TRBJ2-7; no clear D. This TCR derives from a man younger than 45 with HIV. In nucleotides, the CDR3 is TGTGCCAGCAGCTATGACGGTAGGGCGGTAAACGAGCAGTACTTC. Its translation: CASSYDGRAVNEQYF.